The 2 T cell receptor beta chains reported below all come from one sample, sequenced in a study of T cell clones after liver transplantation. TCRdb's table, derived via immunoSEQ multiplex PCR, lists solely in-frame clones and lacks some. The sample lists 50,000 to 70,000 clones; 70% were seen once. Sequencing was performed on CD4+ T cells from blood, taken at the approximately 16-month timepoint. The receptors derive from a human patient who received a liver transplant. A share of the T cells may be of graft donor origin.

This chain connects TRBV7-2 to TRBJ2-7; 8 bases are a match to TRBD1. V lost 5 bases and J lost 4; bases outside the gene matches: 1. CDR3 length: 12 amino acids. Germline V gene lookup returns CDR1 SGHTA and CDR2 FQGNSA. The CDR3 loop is CASSRQGYEQYF. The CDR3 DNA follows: TGTGCCAGCAGCCGACAGGGGTACGAGCAGTACTTC.

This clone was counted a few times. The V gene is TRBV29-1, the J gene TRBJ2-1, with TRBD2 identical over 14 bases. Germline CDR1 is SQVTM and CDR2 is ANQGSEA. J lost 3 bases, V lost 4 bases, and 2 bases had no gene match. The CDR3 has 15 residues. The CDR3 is CSVGTSGGFYNEQFF. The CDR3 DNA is TGCAGCGTTGGGACTAGCGGGGGGTTCTACAATGAGCAGTTCTTC.